The clone carrying this T cell receptor (beta chain) was counted once. There are 16 residues in the CDR3. In germline, CDR1 is SGHRS, CDR2 YFSETQ. The junction had 4 bases not matched to a gene; V was cut back by 2 bases and J by 4 bases. Some clones are missing from TCRdb's copy, which holds only in-frame ones; the method was immunoSEQ multiplex PCR. In the table there are approximately 290,000 clones, approximately 85% of which are singletons. The study drew participants aged about 18 to 89 years from some 23 US areas. Recovery among Cohort 3 donors was established by two negative PCRs, clearance, or symptom resolution. The data were taken from a study of blood T cell repertoires in COVID-19. Looking at the study overall: Acute and convalescent COVID-19 samples came from the United States, Italy and Spain. Sources were T cells, B-cell-depleted T cells, or PBMCs; the material itself was cDNA or gDNA.

The sequence was collected from a woman in her 30s who had recovered from COVID-19. What was sequenced was PBMCs or T cells enriched from blood (not recorded which). The genes are TRBV5-1 and TRBJ2-3; 13 nucleotides match TRBD2. CDR3 protein: CASSLLAGGPPDTQYF. As DNA, the CDR3 is TGCGCCAGCAGCTTACTAGCGGGAGGGCCTCCAGATACGCAGTATTTT.